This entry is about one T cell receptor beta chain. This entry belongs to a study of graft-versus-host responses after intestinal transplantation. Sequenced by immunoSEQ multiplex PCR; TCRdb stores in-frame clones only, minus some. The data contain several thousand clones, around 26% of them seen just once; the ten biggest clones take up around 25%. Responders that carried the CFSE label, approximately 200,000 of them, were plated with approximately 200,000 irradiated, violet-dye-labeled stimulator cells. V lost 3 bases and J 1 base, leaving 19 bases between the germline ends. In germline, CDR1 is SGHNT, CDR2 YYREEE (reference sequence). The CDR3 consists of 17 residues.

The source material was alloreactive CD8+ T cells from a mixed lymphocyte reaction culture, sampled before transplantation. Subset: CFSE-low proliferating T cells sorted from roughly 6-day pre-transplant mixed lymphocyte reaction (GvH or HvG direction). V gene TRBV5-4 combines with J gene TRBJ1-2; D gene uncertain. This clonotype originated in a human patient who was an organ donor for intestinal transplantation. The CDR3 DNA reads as TGTGCCAGCAGCTCCCTAATAATAGATACGAATAACTATGGCTACACCTTC. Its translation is CASSSLIIDTNNYGYTF.